The 31 T cell receptor beta chains below all came from one sample that was sequenced in a study of PD-1 blockade in classical Hodgkin lymphoma. Time point: cycle 4 day 1 (C4D1), after five to seven weeks of nivolumab. Every one of the patients relapsed after autologous stem cell transplantation (brentuximab vedotin exposure was variable). CD4+ T cells were purified from thawed PBMCs by magnetic negative selection. Generated by immunoSEQ multiplex PCR, the TCRdb table keeps only in-frame clones and is missing some. The sample has 13,000 or so clones, about four fifths seen once. This specimen consisted of CD4+ T cells from blood, obtained before the fourth cycle of nivolumab. These receptor sequences come from a human donor with classical Hodgkin lymphoma.

The chain combines TRBV11-2 with TRBJ2-6, with D maybe TRBD2 (6 bases). The CDR3 contains 17 residues. Germline loops: CDR1 SGHAT, CDR2 FQNNGV. V lost 0 bases and J 0 bases, leaving 9 bases between the germline ends. CDR3 sequence (DNA): TGTGCCAGCAGCTTAGACGGGACTTTCTCTGGGGCCAACGTCCTGACTTTC. Amino acids: CASSLDGTFSGANVLTF.

In its sample, this clone was seen once. This chain links TRBV7-8 with TRBJ2-7; TRBD1 is a possible D gene (6 bases). Germline V CDR1 and CDR2: SGHVS, FQNEAQ. Trimming left V 5 bases short and J 2 bases short, with 25 bases between. The CDR3 contains 18 residues. Here the CDR3 reads CASSPYWILDSKAYEQYF. The CDR3 coding sequence is TGTGCCAGCAGCCCCTATTGGATTTTGGACAGCAAGGCCTACGAGCAGTACTTC.

This chain uses TRBV9 with TRBJ1-2; D is unresolved. Looked up from germline, CDR1 is SGDLS and CDR2 is YYNGEE. V was trimmed by 0 bases and J by 7 bases, leaving 16 bases between them. The CDR3 has 15 residues. The CDR3 is CASSVEVGILGGYTF. The CDR3 DNA reads as TGTGCCAGCAGCGTAGAAGTAGGGATATTAGGTGGCTACACCTTC.

This chain connects TRBV6-6 to TRBJ2-7, with D possibly TRBD1 on 6 matching bases. V shed 0 bases and J shed 1 base, with 7 bases lying between them. Germline V gene sequence: CDR1 MNHNY, CDR2 SVGAGI (reference sequence). This CDR3 has 14 amino acids. The CDR3 region is CASSYSDSSYEQYF. The CDR3 DNA follows: TGTGCCAGCAGTTACTCGGACAGTTCCTACGAGCAGTACTTC.

The chain combines TRBV5-1 with TRBJ2-3; D is uncertain. The CDR3 covers 14 residues. Trimming stripped 4 bases from V and 2 bases from J, with 11 bases between. Germline V gene lookup returns CDR1 SGHRS and CDR2 YFSETQ. The CDR3 sequence is CASSNRVYTDTQYF. For the CDR3, the DNA is TGCGCCAGCAGCAACCGGGTCTACACAGATACGCAGTATTTT.

In nucleotides, the CDR3 is TGTGCCATCAAGGCCAGGGAGGGGATCACAGATACGCAGTATTTT. This gives the protein CAIKAREGITDTQYF. The chain employs TRBV10-3 and TRBJ2-3; TRBD2 matches 7 bases. The junction had 9 bases not matched to a gene; V was cut back by 7 bases and J by 2 bases. There are 15 residues in the CDR3. Looked up from germline, CDR1 is ENHRY and CDR2 is SYGVKD.

The genes are TRBV6-1 and TRBJ2-5, with TRBD1 matching 10 bases. The J call is uncertain, as TRBJ2-7 better fits the DNA end. The CDR3 length is 15 residues. Germline values: CDR1 MNHNS, CDR2 SASEGT. The CDR3 nucleotides read TGTGCCAGCAGTGAAGCGGGGACAGGGGTATACGAGCAGTACTTC. Encoded protein: CASSEAGTGVYEQYF.

The J gene is TRBJ2-2, the V gene TRBV28, with D maybe TRBD2 (6 bases). The CDR3 is 15 residues long. The V gene lost 10 bases and the J gene lost 3 bases, with 18 bases spanning the gap. The germline V gene encodes CDR1 MDHEN and CDR2 SYDVKM. CDR3 in DNA: TGTGCCACAGTGGGACTTTTTTACTACACCGGGGAGCTGTTTTTT. Translating gives CATVGLFYYTGELFF.

This clone appeared once. The chain has TRBV7-3 and TRBJ2-3, with 14 bases lining up with TRBD2. CDR1 SGHTA and CDR2 FQGTGA come from the germline V gene. The V and J ends lost 5 bases and 4 bases, in that order; junction bases with no gene match: 11. The CDR3 runs 18 residues. The DNA for the CDR3 is TGTGCCAGCAGCCAGACTCCGGGACTAGCGGGAGTCCCAGATACGCAGTATTTT. Amino acids: CASSQTPGLAGVPDTQYF.

The chain joins TRBV9 to TRBJ2-5; 7 bases line up with TRBD2. Trimming at V came to 2 bases and at J to 7 bases, leaving 5 bases not matched to a gene. Germline V gene lookup returns CDR1 SGDLS and CDR2 YYNGEE. The CDR3 spans 13 residues. The CDR3 region has the DNA TGTGCCAGCAGCGTCGGGACTATGGGGACCCAGTACTTC. Translation gives CASSVGTMGTQYF.

This clone was counted a few times. This CDR3 reads CAHARDRPQQGYTF. Written as DNA, the CDR3 is TGTGCCCACGCACGGGACAGGCCCCAACAAGGGTACACCTTC. The chain carries TRBV30 and TRBJ1-2; 8 bases match TRBD1. V lost 8 bases to trimming and J lost 11 bases; unmatched junction nucleotides: 19. Germline lookup yields CDR1 GTSNPN and CDR2 SVGIG (reference sequence). The CDR3 extends over 14 amino acids. The whole variable domain, filled in from reference TRBV30 and TRBJ1-2, reads SQTIHQWPATLVQPVGSPLSLECTVEGTSNPNLYWYRQAAGRGLQLLFYSVGIGQISSEVPQNLSASRPQDRQFILSSKKLLLSDSGFYLCAHARDRPQQGYTFGSGTRLTVV.

The chain's CDR3 is CASSIVYREPNQPQHF. The DNA for the CDR3 is TGTGCCAGTAGTATAGTGTACAGGGAGCCCAATCAGCCCCAGCATTTT. The chain uses TRBV19 and TRBJ1-5; TRBD1 might be the D (6 bases). The germline gives CDR1 LNHDA, CDR2 SQIVND (reference sequence). The CDR3 is 16 residues long. V lost 1 base and J lost 3, with 13 bases in between.

The chain employs TRBV5-4 and TRBJ1-6, with D tentatively TRBD1 (6 bases). V dropped 5 bases and J dropped 0 bases, with 15 bases sitting between them. The length of the CDR3 is 17 residues. The V gene's germline CDR1 is SGHNT and CDR2 YYREEE (reference sequence). CDR3 region: CASSSRDKSSYNSPLHF. Here the CDR3 DNA reads TGTGCCAGCAGTTCCCGGGACAAGAGCTCCTATAATTCACCCCTCCACTTT.

This clone was recorded once. The rearrangement joins TRBV6-1 to TRBJ2-1; 7 positions agree with TRBD2. CDR1 is MNHNS and CDR2 is SASEGT in the germline V gene. The CDR3 has 11 residues. V was clipped by 6 bases and J by 15 bases; unmatched bases: 8. The CDR3 loop reads CASRGLAVAFF. DNA of the CDR3: TGTGCCAGCAGGGGGCTAGCGGTCGCGTTCTTC.

The rearrangement joins TRBV29-1 to TRBJ2-1, with D maybe TRBD2 (5 bases). Germline assignment: CDR1 SQVTM and CDR2 ANQGSEA. This CDR3 contains 13 residues. As DNA, the CDR3 is TGCCCCCGTATTGAGGGAGTTGGCAATGAGCAGTTCTTC. Translation: CPRIEGVGNEQFF.

The chain links TRBV6-1 to TRBJ1-2, with D unclear. CDR3 length: 13 residues. Trimming shortened V by 4 bases and J by 8 bases, and 14 bases separated the two germline ends. CDR1 and CDR2 from the germline V gene are MNHNS and SASEGT. The CDR3 sequence is CASSVQGRRGYTF. The CDR3 DNA follows: TGTGCCAGCAGTGTACAAGGGAGGCGAGGCTACACCTTC.

The chain uses TRBV19 and TRBJ2-1; D is unclear. There are 14 residues in the CDR3. The germline V and J ends were trimmed by 5 bases and 4 bases, with 12 bases remaining between them. Per germline, CDR1 LNHDA and CDR2 SQIVND (reference sequence). CDR3 amino acids: CASSPTEMYNEQFF. The CDR3 DNA follows: TGTGCCAGTAGTCCGACTGAAATGTACAATGAGCAGTTCTTC.

The V and J genes are TRBV9 and TRBJ2-3; D uncertain. V was pared by 2 bases and J by 2 bases, with 6 bases between. Germline CDR1 and CDR2: SGDLS and YYNGEE. The CDR3 spans 13 residues. The CDR3 nucleotides read TGTGCCAGCAGCGTCATGTTCACAGATACGCAGTATTTT. Residues: CASSVMFTDTQYF.

This clone was counted a few times. The rearrangement links TRBV16 to TRBJ2-7; 7 bases fit TRBD2. The CDR3 has 14 residues. The germline gives CDR1 KGHSY, CDR2 FQNENV. Trimming at V came to 2 bases and at J to 2 bases, leaving 3 bases not matched to a gene. The CDR3 DNA reads as TGTGCCAGCAGCCAACTAGCGGCTCCCTACGAGCAGTACTTC. It codes for CASSQLAAPYEQYF.

The V call is TRBV9, the J call TRBJ2-1, with D unresolved. Trimming pared 0 bases from V and 0 bases from J, leaving 10 bases between. The CDR3 totals 16 residues. The germline CDR1 and CDR2 sequences are SGDLS and YYNGEE. CDR3 sequence (DNA): TGTGCCAGCAGCGTAGACGTGTTTAGCTCCTACAATGAGCAGTTCTTC. Encoded protein: CASSVDVFSSYNEQFF.

This sequence joins TRBV30 and TRBJ2-1, with TRBD2 identical over 9 bases. The CDR3 is 16 residues long. V dropped 1 base and J dropped 9; count of bases not matched to a gene: 13. Germline CDR1 GTSNPN, CDR2 SVGIG (reference sequence). CDR3 DNA: TGTGCCTGGAGTGGAGCGGGGGGTCGCCCTCTTAGTGAGCAGTTCTTC. Translated: CAWSGAGGRPLSEQFF.

In this sample, this clone turned up a few times. J is TRBJ1-1 and V is TRBV4-1, with a possible D match to TRBD1 (5 bases). The CDR3 is 15 amino acids. Germline loops: CDR1 MGHRA, CDR2 YSYEKL. V was cut by 1 base and J by 11 bases, with 20 bases left in between. CDR3 protein: CASSQAPSGQREAFF. Here the CDR3 DNA reads TGCGCCAGCAGCCAAGCTCCGTCAGGGCAACGGGAGGCTTTCTTT.

The V gene is TRBV7-8, the J gene TRBJ2-3; no definite D call. The ends were cut back, 1 base at V and 0 bases at J, with 23 bases in the middle. Germline V gives CDR1 SGHVS, CDR2 FQNEAQ. The CDR3 runs 20 residues. This chain's CDR3 is CASSLVRPPSLSSSTDTQYF. The CDR3, as DNA: TGTGCCAGCAGCTTAGTTCGGCCGCCATCCCTCTCCTCTAGCACAGATACGCAGTATTTT. The full variable domain, completed using reference TRBV7-8 and TRBJ2-3, is GAGVSQSPRYKVAKRGQDVALRCDPISGHVSLFWYQQALGQGPEFLTYFQNEAQLDKSGLPSDRFFAERPEGSVSTLKIQRTQQEDSAVYLCASSLVRPPSLSSSTDTQYFGPGTRLTVL.

This sequence joins TRBV28 and TRBJ1-2, with D tentatively TRBD1 (6 bases). Trimming left V 7 bases short and J 4 bases short, with 16 bases between. The germline CDR1 and CDR2 sequences are MDHEN and SYDVKM. There are 14 residues in the CDR3. CDR3 sequence (DNA): TGTGCCAGCAACCTAATACAGGGTCGCTATGGCTACACCTTC. Its translation is CASNLIQGRYGYTF.

The rearrangement uses TRBV5-1 and TRBJ1-5; no reliable D call. This CDR3 region has 14 residues. Trimming stripped 0 bases from V and 3 bases from J, with 7 bases between. Per germline, CDR1 SGHRS and CDR2 YFSETQ. The CDR3 bases are TGCGCCAGCAGCTTGGACAGCATCAATCAGCCCCAGCATTTT. Protein: CASSLDSINQPQHF.

The chain is built from TRBV6-1 and TRBJ1-6; possibly TRBD1 for D (6 bases). The CDR3 length is 12 residues. Germline V CDR1 and CDR2: MNHNS, SASEGT. Trimming stripped 7 bases from V and 8 bases from J, with 9 bases between. The DNA of the CDR3 is TGTGCCAGCAATCCAGGGGATTCACCCCTCCACTTT. Amino acid sequence: CASNPGDSPLHF.

The V gene is TRBV10-3, the J gene TRBJ2-5; D is unresolved. The end of the DNA fits TRBJ2-7 better, so the J call may be wrong. This CDR3 spans 15 amino acids. Germline V CDR1 and CDR2: ENHRY, SYGVKD. The CDR3 DNA is TGTGCCATCAGTGAATTCGGCGGAAGCTCCTACGAGCAGTACTTC. Amino acids: CAISEFGGSSYEQYF.

Only a few counts were recorded for this clone. The chain couples TRBV7-2 to TRBJ1-1, with no clear D. V lost 4 bases and J lost 0, with 6 bases in between. Germline assignment: CDR1 SGHTA and CDR2 FQGNSA. This CDR3 spans 13 amino acids. The CDR3 bases are TGTGCCAGCAGCTCCTACTTGAACACTGAAGCTTTCTTT. Its translation is CASSSYLNTEAFF.

This chain links TRBV18 with TRBJ2-3; weak D call: TRBD2 (5 bases). V was clipped by 1 base and J by 10 bases, with 12 bases between them. This CDR3 comprises 13 residues. Germline V CDR1 and CDR2: KGHSH, LQKENI. In nucleotides, the CDR3 is TGTGCCAGCTCACCACTAGGAGTCGGGGCGCAGTATTTT. It specifies CASSPLGVGAQYF. Full variable domain (missing parts from reference TRBV18 and TRBJ2-3): NAGVMQNPRHLVRRRGQEARLRCSPMKGHSHVYWYRQLPEEGLKFMVYLQKENIIDESGMPKERFSAEFPKEGPSILRIQQVVRGDSAAYFCASSPLGVGAQYFGPGTRLTVL.

The chain is built from TRBV10-3 and TRBJ2-1; the D gene is possibly TRBD2 (7 bases). This CDR3 contains 13 residues. Germline loops: CDR1 ENHRY, CDR2 SYGVKD. V shed 6 bases and J shed 5 bases, with 11 bases lying between them. The CDR3 DNA sequence: TGTGCCATCAGAGGGGGGGCCAACAATGAGCAGTTCTTC. Amino acid sequence: CAIRGGANNEQFF.

This clone was detected only a few times. The chain employs TRBV18 and TRBJ2-5, with 8 bases matching TRBD1. V dropped 4 bases and J dropped 0; count of bases not matched to a gene: 4. Germline loops: CDR1 KGHSH, CDR2 LQKENI. The CDR3 extends over 15 amino acids. This CDR3 reads CASSLRTGHQETQYF. In nucleotides, the CDR3 is TGTGCCAGCTCACTGCGGACAGGGCACCAAGAGACCCAGTACTTC.